This is a list of T cell receptor beta chains from one sample in a study of T cells in Graves' hyperthyroidism and ophthalmopathy. MiXCR, applied by TCRdb to the multiplex PCR reads, yields one record per CDR3 protein. The sample carries about 840,000 distinct CDR3 sequences, around 38% recorded once. The specimen sequenced was blood. The receptor source for this set is a man between 18 and 29 years old with Graves' hyperthyroidism. CDR3s include the opening cysteine and the closing phenylalanine or tryptophan. A D gene is named only where the DNA matches it firmly. The size of a clone is reported for some rows only, either as once, few or many, or as a class for expanded clones.

j_call v_call clone_size cdr3_length d_call cdr3_nt cdr3_aa
TRBJ1-4 TRBV6-6 . 15 . TGTGCCAGCACTTCCCGACGGGGGGGACATGAAAAACTGTTTTTT CASTSRRGGHEKLFF
TRBJ1-3 TRBV7-2 many 14 . TGTGCCAGCAGCTTAAGGACGGCTGGAAACACCATATATTTT CASSLRTAGNTIYF
TRBJ2-7 TRBV5-4 few 14 . TGCGCCAGCAGCCAAGTGAGGGACACCTACGAGCAGTACTTC CASSQVRDTYEQYF
TRBJ1-2 TRBV5-1 . 15 . TGCGCCAGCAGCTTGATGGGGCTCGGCCTGTTTGGCTACACCTTC CASSLMGLGLFGYTF
TRBJ2-7 TRBV29-1 . 12 . TGCAGCAGTTTGAGCGGGTCCTACGAGCAGTACTTC CSSLSGSYEQYF
TRBJ2-6 TRBV14 few 17 TRBD2 TGTGCCAGCAGCCCGGGGGGGGTCCGATCGGGGGCCAACGTCCTGACTTTC CASSPGGVRSGANVLTF
TRBJ2-3 TRBV25-1 . 13 . TGTGCCAGCGAGAGAACATCCACAGATACGCAGTATTTT CASERTSTDTQYF
TRBJ1-2 TRBV4-3 . 14 TRBD1 TGCGCCAGCAGCCAACCCGACAGGGCCTATGGCTACACCTTC CASSQPDRAYGYTF
TRBJ1-3 TRBV20-1 many 15 TRBD1 TGCAGTGCGGGGGACAGGGCGACCTCTGGAAACACCATATATTTT CSAGDRATSGNTIYF
TRBJ2-7 TRBV5-4 . 12 . TGTGCCAGGTTCGGGACCAGCCACGAGCAGTACTTC CARFGTSHEQYF
TRBJ2-5 TRBV7-9 many 14 TRBD1 TGTGCCAGCAGTCTAGGGACAGTCCAAGAGACCCAGTACTTC CASSLGTVQETQYF
TRBJ2-5 TRBV5-5 few 14 . TGTGCCAGCAGCTTGGACACCGTCCGGGAGACCCAGTACTTC CASSLDTVRETQYF
TRBJ2-7 TRBV19 . 13 TRBD2 TGTGCCAGCAGAGCGGGGGGATCCTACGAGCAGTACTTC CASRAGGSYEQYF
TRBJ1-1 TRBV12-3/TRBV12-4 . 13 . TGTGCCAGCACCGCCAGGTCGAACACTGAAGCTTTCTTT CASTARSNTEAFF
TRBJ2-5 TRBV9 . 15 . TGTGCCAGCAGCGTGAGAGGACAGCAACAAGAGACCCAGTACTTC CASSVRGQQQETQYF
TRBJ2-7 TRBV20-1 few 17 . TGCAGTGCTAGAGATCGCAGGGCGGACAGCTGGACCTACGAGCAGTACTTC CSARDRRADSWTYEQYF
TRBJ2-7 TRBV19 . 15 TRBD2 TGTGCCAGTAGCCGGCCGAGCGGGAGTTCCCTCGAGCAGTACTTC CASSRPSGSSLEQYF
TRBJ2-5 TRBV6-5 . 15 TRBD2 TGTGCCAGCAGGGGGACTAGCCTGTACCAAGAGACCCAGTACTTC CASRGTSLYQETQYF
TRBJ1-4 TRBV12-3/TRBV12-4 . 12 . TGTGCCAGCAGTTCCAGGGAAGGAAAACTGTTTTTT CASSSREGKLFF
TRBJ1-6 TRBV7-8 once 17 . TGTGCCAGCAGTGAAGCGCGTGCAGGGACTTACTATTCACCCCTCCACTTT CASSEARAGTYYSPLHF
TRBJ1-1 TRBV5-6 few 13 . TGTGCCAGCAGCTCCCCGGACAGCAATGAAGCTTTCTTT CASSSPDSNEAFF
TRBJ2-7 TRBV25-1 few 14 . TGTGCCAGCAGTGAGGCGGGAAGAATGTACGAGCAGTACTTC CASSEAGRMYEQYF
TRBJ2-3 TRBV7-3 . 15 TRBD2 TGCGCCAGCAGCCGGACCCTAGCGGGAAGGGATACGCAGTATTTT CASSRTLAGRDTQYF
TRBJ2-7 TRBV10-1 many 13 . TGCGCCAGCAGTGAGTCGGCCTCCTACGAGCAGTACTTC CASSESASYEQYF
TRBJ2-7 TRBV7-2 . 14 . TGTGCCAGCAGTTCCGATGGTTTCTACAACGAGCAGTACTTC CASSSDGFYNEQYF
TRBJ1-1 TRBV20-1 many 14 . TGCAGTGCCCCAAGTCTGGGCCGCACAGCCGAAGCTTTCTTT CSAPSLGRTAEAFF
TRBJ2-7 TRBV10-3 . 16 . TGTGCCAGCAGTTTAGCCTCCTCAGGGGTCACCTACGAGCAGTACTTC CASSLASSGVTYEQYF
TRBJ1-3 TRBV20-1 many 15 . TGCAGTGCTAGGGAAGGGGCGAGCTCTGGAAACACCATATATTTT CSAREGASSGNTIYF
TRBJ2-7 TRBV2 many 16 . TGTGCCAGCAGTGAGGGGGCAGGGTCTAAGGCATACGAGCAGTACTTC CASSEGAGSKAYEQYF
TRBJ2-7 TRBV4-3 . 14 . TGCGCCAGCAGCCGTCCCGGGAGCTCCCACGAGCAGTACTTC CASSRPGSSHEQYF
TRBJ1-5 TRBV19 . 16 TRBD1 TGTGCCAGTGCCACCGGGACAGGGGATAGCAATCAGCCCCAGCATTTT CASATGTGDSNQPQHF
TRBJ2-2 TRBV11-2 . 15 TRBD1 TGTGCCAGCAGTTATATGACAGGGGACACCGGGGAGCTGTTTTTT CASSYMTGDTGELFF
TRBJ2-5 TRBV20-1 . 12 TRBD1 TGCAGTGCTAGAGAGACAGGGCAGACCCAGTACTTC CSARETGQTQYF
TRBJ1-2 TRBV20-1 many 14 . TGCAGTGCGGTGGACGCGCGTGATTACCATGGCTACACCTTC CSAVDARDYHGYTF
TRBJ1-2 TRBV19 many 12 . TGTGCCAGTAGTATAGCGGGGGCGAGCTACACCTTC CASSIAGASYTF
TRBJ2-7 TRBV29-1 many 13 TRBD2 TGCAGCGTCAAGGGACTAGCGGGAGATGAGCAGTACTTC CSVKGLAGDEQYF
TRBJ1-4 TRBV7-9 few 17 . TGTGCCAGCAGCTTATCCACTCGAGGGGCAACTAATGAAAAACTGTTTTTT CASSLSTRGATNEKLFF
TRBJ1-1 TRBV20-1 . 15 . TGCAGTCCGCTAAGGGTAAAGGGGCAGAACACTGAAGCTTTCTTT CSPLRVKGQNTEAFF
TRBJ2-7 TRBV7-9 . 16 TRBD1 TGTGCCAGCAGCTTAGGGCTCGGGACAGGCGCCGACGAGCAGTACTTC CASSLGLGTGADEQYF
TRBJ2-5 TRBV9 few 18 TRBD2 TGTGCCAGCAGCTACGGGACTAGCGGGGGGGCCCTGTTCGAGACCCAGTACTTC CASSYGTSGGALFETQYF
TRBJ1-1 TRBV20-1 . 16 TRBD1 TGCAGTGCCCATATTCCAGGGGGCGGCAGGAACACTGAAGCTTTCTTT CSAHIPGGGRNTEAFF
TRBJ2-2 TRBV29-1 many 14 . TGCAGCGTCACCGGGACAACCAACACCGGGGAGCTGTTTTTT CSVTGTTNTGELFF
TRBJ2-5 TRBV7-6 many 14 . TGTGCCAGCAGCTTACGCAGGGCGCAAGAGACCCAGTACTTC CASSLRRAQETQYF
TRBJ1-6 TRBV7-9 many 14 TRBD1 TGTGCCAGCAGTTCAGCAGGGGGAGATTCACCCCTCCACTTT CASSSAGGDSPLHF
TRBJ2-2 TRBV20-1 . 14 TRBD2 TGCTGTGCGAGCGGGAGGGCGGGCACCGGGGAGCTGTTTTTT CCASGRAGTGELFF
TRBJ2-3 TRBV10-3 . 13 . TGTGCCATCAGTGAGTCGACAGAAGATACGCAGTATTTT CAISESTEDTQYF
TRBJ2-2 TRBV24-1 . 17 TRBD1 TGTGCCGCCAGTGATACCCCCGGACAGGGTAACACCGGGGAGCTGTTTTTT CAASDTPGQGNTGELFF
TRBJ1-2 TRBV12-3/TRBV12-4 . 14 . TGTGCCAGCAGTTTAATTGGCGCTAACTATGGCTACACCTTC CASSLIGANYGYTF